Below, 5 T cell receptor beta chains from the same sample are listed, as sequenced in a study of PD-L1 blockade in urothelial cancer. Documented time point: peripheral blood 6 weeks after treatment start. The protocol was immunoSEQ multiplex PCR, while the TCRdb copy is restricted to in-frame clones and leaves out a portion. Among tens of thousands of clones listed, 85% to 90% were seen once. This material consisted of PBMCs, taken around atezolizumab (anti-PD-L1) treatment. The receptors were gathered from a man in his sixties with urothelial cancer.

This chain links TRBV4-1 with TRBJ2-2; D uncertain. CDR3 length: 14 residues. V was trimmed by 2 bases and J by 1 base, leaving 5 bases between them. Germline CDR1 is MGHRA and CDR2 is YSYEKL. CDR3 nucleotides: TGCGCCAGCAGCCAACCACAGAACACCGGGGAGCTGTTTTTT. It translates to CASSQPQNTGELFF.

The rearrangement links TRBV4-1 to TRBJ2-7, with a tentative D call TRBD1 (5 bases). Trimming left V 1 base short and J 0 bases short, with 10 bases between. This CDR3 is built from 15 residues. The germline V gene has CDR1 MGHRA and CDR2 YSYEKL. CDR3 in DNA: TGCGCCAGCAGCCAAGTACAGGTTGGCTCCTACGAGCAGTACTTC. Residues: CASSQVQVGSYEQYF.

The chain joins TRBV4-2 to TRBJ2-1, with 8 bases that match TRBD2. The germline CDR1 and CDR2 sequences are LGHNA and YNFKEQ. The CDR3 loop spans 17 amino acids. J lost 6 bases, V lost 1 base, and 11 bases had no gene match. CDR3 amino acids: CASSQARASGGVNEQFF. CDR3 nucleotide sequence: TGTGCCAGCAGCCAAGCGCGAGCAAGCGGGGGTGTCAATGAGCAGTTCTTC.

The V gene is TRBV6-5, the J gene TRBJ1-6; D gene uncertain. V shed 6 bases and J shed 0 bases, with 9 bases lying between them. Germline lookup yields CDR1 MNHEY and CDR2 SVGAGI. The CDR3 contains 15 residues. The CDR3 reads CASRDGSSYNSPLHF. The CDR3 DNA sequence: TGTGCCAGCAGAGACGGGAGCTCCTATAATTCACCCCTCCACTTT.

The V and J genes are TRBV19 and TRBJ2-1, with 9 bases aligning to TRBD2. Germline V gene data show CDR1 as LNHDA and CDR2 as SQIVND (reference sequence). This CDR3 spans 18 amino acids. The ends lost 9 bases at V and 0 bases at J; junction bases unmatched: 15. CDR3 coding DNA: TGTGCCAGCCCTCGAAGCCGGCTAGCGGGGCACTCCTACAATGAGCAGTTCTTC. Residues: CASPRSRLAGHSYNEQFF.